The clone carrying this T cell receptor beta chain occurred a few times. The sample is drawn from a study of human T cells and chemical hapten exposure. Individual cDNA molecules (in the library) carried attached unique molecular identifiers. TCRdb re-called the RACE reads with MiXCR, one entry per CDR3 protein. The data show 65,000 or so distinct CDR3 sequences, approximately 6.5% seen once. Time point reported: healthy volunteer bleed at 6 weeks. Total RNA came from unfractionated whole blood. Trimming at V came to 6 bases and at J to 1 base, leaving 6 bases not matched to a gene. Per germline, CDR1 SNHLY and CDR2 FYNNEI. The length of the CDR3 is 15 residues.

Sequenced sample: whole blood. The chain has TRBV2 and TRBJ2-3; 8 bases are a match to TRBD2. The receptor was derived from a female donor in good health. Some clones in this sample may be carry-over from other donors' samples. The CDR3 reads CASSRLTSGTDTQYF. In DNA, the CDR3 is TGTGCCAGCAGCCGACTGACTAGCGGCACAGATACGCAGTATTTT.